The clone carrying this TCR beta chain was counted at least ten times. These data come from a study of regulatory T cells in long-lasting Graves disease. Time point given: newly diagnosed GD, antithyroid drugs for less than 3 months. RNA from PBMCs was the source of the TCR library. Graves' disease diagnosis was established per American Thyroid Association guidelines. The authors built TCR beta libraries using iRepertoire HTBI primers and Arm-PCR of CDR3 regions. Each CDR3 protein is one row after TCRdb ran MiXCR on the multiplex PCR reads. The data show approximately 360,000 distinct CDR3 sequences, 10% to 15% seen once. This CDR3 has 15 amino acids. V lost 0 bases and J lost 1; bases outside the gene matches: 2. Germline values: CDR1 SNHLY, CDR2 FYNNEI. This same sample was also part of a study on T cells in Graves' hyperthyroidism and ophthalmopathy.

Sequences were derived from peripheral blood mononuclear cells (PBMCs), sampled at new diagnosis, from a patient treated with antithyroid drugs. This TCR derives from a woman under 30 with Graves disease. The chain carries TRBV2 and TRBJ2-5, with TRBD2 matching over 7 bases. As DNA, the CDR3 is TGTGCCAGCAGTGAAGCGGGCGGGAGCCAAGAGACCCAGTACTTC. Translating it yields CASSEAGGSQETQYF.